This TCR beta chain was found in a study of blood T cell repertoires in COVID-19. Study background: From the United States, Italy and Spain came samples of acute and convalescent COVID-19.

CDR1 is SEHNR, CDR2 FQNEAQ, per germline (reference sequence). V lost 3 bases and J 3 bases, leaving 14 bases between the germline ends. This CDR3 is built from 15 residues. Participants were aged about 18 to 100 years, lived in roughly 23 US areas, and enrolled virtually. Participant-reported clinical history was the basis for cohort assignment. Source study methods: Using reference gene primer amplification, nucleated cell counts were estimated. Sequenced by immunoSEQ multiplex PCR; TCRdb stores in-frame clones only, minus some. V and J calls and clone size are as listed in that table; D and trimming were resolved from the DNA. The top ten clones hold less than 3% of a sample with some 300,000 clones, roughly 91% of them seen once.

Sequenced input: PBMCs or T cells enriched from blood (not recorded which). The receptor was derived from a woman aged 45-65 years who had been exposed to COVID-19. The V and J genes are TRBV7-9 and TRBJ1-1; perhaps TRBD1 as D (6 bases). CDR3 in amino acids: CASSFAQGADTEAFF. The CDR3 DNA reads as TGTGCCAGCAGCTTCGCACAGGGAGCAGACACTGAAGCTTTCTTT.